Listed here are 9 T cell receptor beta chains from one sample, sequenced in a study of T-cell memory formation after mild COVID-19. One entry per CDR3 protein results from TCRdb running MiXCR on the 5' RACE reads. The sample lists about 200,000 distinct CDR3 sequences, over 9.5% seen once, with 3.5% in the top ten. The sequencing sample was made of PBMCs or a T cell subset sorted from them (not recorded which). The receptors were gathered from a man younger than 30 who had mild COVID-19 (a few samples of this study predate the infection). Cell type and time point are not known.

The genes are TRBV2 and TRBJ1-4, with 8 bases that match TRBD1. Trimming removed 8 bases from V and 0 bases from J; junction bases left unmatched: 11. Germline loops: CDR1 SNHLY, CDR2 FYNNEI. The CDR3 has 17 residues. The CDR3 is CASQSGGVPATNEKLFF. The CDR3 nucleotides are TGTGCCAGCCAGTCAGGGGGCGTACCGGCAACTAATGAAAAACTGTTTTTT.

This clonotype came up a few times. V gene TRBV6-5 combines with J gene TRBJ1-1, with 7 bases aligning to TRBD1. CDR3 length equals 14 residues. Trimming at V came to 6 bases and at J to 1 base, leaving 5 bases not matched to a gene. Germline CDR1 MNHEY, CDR2 SVGAGI. The CDR3 loop is CASSRTGANTEAFF. CDR3 DNA sequence: TGTGCCAGCAGCAGAACAGGGGCGAACACTGAAGCTTTCTTT.

The chain's CDR3 is CASSYRGNNQPQHF. CDR3 sequence (DNA): TGTGCCAGCAGTTATCGGGGAAACAATCAGCCCCAGCATTTT. The chain recombines TRBV6-2 or TRBV6-3 with TRBJ1-5; D unresolved. Germline assignment: CDR1 MNHEY and CDR2 SVGEGT. The length of the CDR3 is 14 residues. Trimming took 3 bases from V and 3 from J, leaving 9 bases between them.

CDR3 protein: CASSLVGGEGQPQHF. The CDR3 region has the DNA TGTGCCAGCAGCTTGGTTGGGGGAGAAGGTCAGCCCCAGCATTTT. The V and J genes are TRBV7-2 and TRBJ1-5, with D possibly being TRBD1 (5 bases). V lost 3 bases to trimming and J lost 6 bases, with 15 bases between them. Germline V lookup: CDR1 SGHTA, CDR2 FQGNSA. The CDR3 consists of 15 residues.

The chain carries TRBV28 and TRBJ1-1, with D possibly being TRBD1 (5 bases). The germline V and J ends were trimmed by 3 bases and 0 bases, with 8 bases remaining between them. The CDR3 totals 14 residues. Germline V gene data show CDR1 as MDHEN and CDR2 as SYDVKM. CDR3 region: CASSFRGMNTEAFF. The CDR3 DNA reads as TGTGCCAGCAGTTTCCGGGGCATGAACACTGAAGCTTTCTTT.

In its sample, this clonotype was seen a few times. The rearrangement links TRBV20-1 to TRBJ2-5; D unclear. V dropped 6 bases and J dropped 2 bases, with 16 bases sitting between them. Germline V lookup: CDR1 DFQATT, CDR2 SNEGSKA (reference sequence). This CDR3 spans 14 amino acids. In DNA form, the CDR3 reads TGCAGTGCCAGAATGGGCGCGGCACAAGAGACCCAGTACTTC. Protein product: CSARMGAAQETQYF.

The rearrangement links TRBV5-1 to TRBJ1-1, with 7 bases that match TRBD1. V shed 5 bases, J shed 2 bases, and the junction held 6 bases outside the gene matches. The CDR3 covers 14 residues. Per the germline V gene, CDR1 is SGHRS and CDR2 is YFSETQ. CDR3 nucleotide sequence: TGCGCCAGCAGGGTCGGGACAGCCAACACTGAAGCTTTCTTT. Its translation: CASRVGTANTEAFF.

The chain uses TRBV29-1 and TRBJ2-1; TRBD2 matches at 14 bases. CDR1 is SQVTM and CDR2 is ANQGSEA in the germline V gene. CDR3 length: 14 amino acids. V lost 3 bases to trimming and J lost 9 bases; unmatched junction nucleotides: 4. The CDR3 is CSVETSGGAFEQFF. The CDR3 DNA follows: TGCAGCGTTGAGACTAGCGGGGGGGCCTTTGAGCAGTTCTTC.

Only a few counts were recorded for this clonotype. The chain recombines TRBV28 with TRBJ1-2; 9 bases are a match to TRBD1. Per germline, CDR1 MDHEN and CDR2 SYDVKM. The V and J ends lost 4 bases and 3 bases, in that order; junction bases with no gene match: 9. This CDR3 has 16 residues. This CDR3 is CASSSGTGSGHYGYTF. CDR3 bases: TGTGCCAGCAGTTCTGGGACAGGGAGCGGACACTATGGCTACACCTTC.